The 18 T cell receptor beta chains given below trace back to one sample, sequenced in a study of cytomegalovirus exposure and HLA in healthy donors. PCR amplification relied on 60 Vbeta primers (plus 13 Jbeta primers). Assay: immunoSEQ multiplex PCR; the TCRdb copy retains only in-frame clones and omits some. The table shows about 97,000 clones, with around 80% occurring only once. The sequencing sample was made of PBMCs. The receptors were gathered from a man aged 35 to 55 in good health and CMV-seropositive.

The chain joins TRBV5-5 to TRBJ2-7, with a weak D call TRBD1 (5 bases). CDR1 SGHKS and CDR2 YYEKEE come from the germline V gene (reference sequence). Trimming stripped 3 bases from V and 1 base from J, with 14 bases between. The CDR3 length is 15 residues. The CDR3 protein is CASSSFVRASYEQYF. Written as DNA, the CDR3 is TGTGCCAGCAGCTCCTTTGTCAGGGCATCCTACGAGCAGTACTTC.

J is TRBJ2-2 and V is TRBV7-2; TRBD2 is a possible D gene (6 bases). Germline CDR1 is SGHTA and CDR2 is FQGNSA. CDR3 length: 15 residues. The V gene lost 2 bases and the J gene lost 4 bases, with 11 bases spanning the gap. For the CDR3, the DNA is TGTGCCAGCAGCTTAACCGGCGGGGTCACCGGGGAGCTGTTTTTT. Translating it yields CASSLTGGVTGELFF.

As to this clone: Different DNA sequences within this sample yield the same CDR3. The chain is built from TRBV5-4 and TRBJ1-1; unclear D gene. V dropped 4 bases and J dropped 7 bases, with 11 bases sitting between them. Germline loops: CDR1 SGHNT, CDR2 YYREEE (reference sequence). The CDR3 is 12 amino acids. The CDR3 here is CASSSPANEAFF. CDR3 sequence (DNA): TGTGCCAGCAGCAGTCCCGCTAATGAAGCTTTCTTT.

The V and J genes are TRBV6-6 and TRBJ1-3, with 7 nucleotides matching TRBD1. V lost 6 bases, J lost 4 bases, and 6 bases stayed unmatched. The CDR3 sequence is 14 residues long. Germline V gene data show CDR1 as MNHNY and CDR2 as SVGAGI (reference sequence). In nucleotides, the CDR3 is TGTGCCAGCAGGAAAGGGGGCACAGGAAACACCATATATTTT. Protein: CASRKGGTGNTIYF.

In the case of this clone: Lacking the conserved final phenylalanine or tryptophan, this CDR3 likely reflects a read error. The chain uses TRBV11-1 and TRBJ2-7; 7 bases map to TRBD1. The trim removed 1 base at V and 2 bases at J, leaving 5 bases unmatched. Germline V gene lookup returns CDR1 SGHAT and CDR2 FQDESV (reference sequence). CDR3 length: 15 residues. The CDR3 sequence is CASSLGGTEAYEQYL. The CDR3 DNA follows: TGTGCCAGCAGCTTAGGGGGGACAGAAGCCTACGAGCAGTACCTC.

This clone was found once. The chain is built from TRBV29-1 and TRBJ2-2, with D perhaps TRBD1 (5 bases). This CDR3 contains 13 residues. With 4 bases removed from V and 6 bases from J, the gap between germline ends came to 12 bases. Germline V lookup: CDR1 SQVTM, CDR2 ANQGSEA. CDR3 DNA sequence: TGCAGCGTTGGGTCGTTAGGGGCCGGGGAGCTGTTTTTT. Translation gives CSVGSLGAGELFF.

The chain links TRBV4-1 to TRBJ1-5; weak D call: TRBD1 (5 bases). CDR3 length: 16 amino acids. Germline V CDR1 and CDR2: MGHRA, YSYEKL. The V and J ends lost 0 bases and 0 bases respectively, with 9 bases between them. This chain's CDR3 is CASSQDGGGSNQPQHF. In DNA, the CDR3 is TGCGCCAGCAGCCAAGATGGGGGGGGTAGCAATCAGCCCCAGCATTTT.

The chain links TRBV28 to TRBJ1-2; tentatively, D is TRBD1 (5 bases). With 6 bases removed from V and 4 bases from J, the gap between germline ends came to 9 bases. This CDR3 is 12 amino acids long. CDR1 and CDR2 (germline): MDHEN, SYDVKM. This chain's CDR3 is CASRRQGYGYTF. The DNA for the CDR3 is TGTGCCAGCAGACGGCAGGGCTATGGCTACACCTTC.

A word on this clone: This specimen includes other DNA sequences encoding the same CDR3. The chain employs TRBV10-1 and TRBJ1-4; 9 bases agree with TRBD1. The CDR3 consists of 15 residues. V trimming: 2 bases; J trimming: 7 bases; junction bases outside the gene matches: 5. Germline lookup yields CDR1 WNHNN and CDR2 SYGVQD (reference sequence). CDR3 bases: TGCGCCAGCAGTGAGGGGGGACAGGGTGGTGAAAAACTGTTTTTT. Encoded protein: CASSEGGQGGEKLFF.

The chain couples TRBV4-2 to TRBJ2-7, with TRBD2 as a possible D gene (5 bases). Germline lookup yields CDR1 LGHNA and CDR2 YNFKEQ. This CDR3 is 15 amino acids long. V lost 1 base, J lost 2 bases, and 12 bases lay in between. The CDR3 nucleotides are TGTGCCAGCAGCCAAGGTACGGGAAGTACCTACGAGCAGTACTTC. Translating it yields CASSQGTGSTYEQYF.

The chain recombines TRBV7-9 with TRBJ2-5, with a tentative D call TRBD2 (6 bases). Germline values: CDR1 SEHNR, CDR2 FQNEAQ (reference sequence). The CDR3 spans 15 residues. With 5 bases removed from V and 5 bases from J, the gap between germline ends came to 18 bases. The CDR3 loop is CASSHGASVGETQYF. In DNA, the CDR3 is TGTGCCAGCAGCCATGGGGCTAGCGTAGGGGAGACCCAGTACTTC.

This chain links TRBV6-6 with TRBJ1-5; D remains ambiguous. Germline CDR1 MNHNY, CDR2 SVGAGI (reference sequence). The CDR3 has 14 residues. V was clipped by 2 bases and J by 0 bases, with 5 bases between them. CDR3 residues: CASSYTNSNQPQHF. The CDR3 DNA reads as TGTGCCAGCAGTTACACAAATAGCAATCAGCCCCAGCATTTT.

CDR3 DNA sequence: TGTGCCAGCAGCTTCGGGTTTTTGGAGACCCAGTACTTC. This translates into CASSFGFLETQYF. This chain connects TRBV7-9 to TRBJ2-5; D ambiguous. Trimming took 3 bases from V and 5 from J, leaving 10 bases between them. The CDR3 has 13 residues. Looked up from germline, CDR1 is SEHNR and CDR2 is FQNEAQ (reference sequence).

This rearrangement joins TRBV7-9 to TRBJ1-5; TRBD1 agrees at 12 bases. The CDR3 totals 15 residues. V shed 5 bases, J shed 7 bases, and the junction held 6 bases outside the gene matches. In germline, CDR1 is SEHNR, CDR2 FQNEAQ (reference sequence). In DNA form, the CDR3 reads TGTGCCAGCAGCCTCGGGACAGGGGGCTTCCAGCCCCAGCATTTT. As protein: CASSLGTGGFQPQHF.

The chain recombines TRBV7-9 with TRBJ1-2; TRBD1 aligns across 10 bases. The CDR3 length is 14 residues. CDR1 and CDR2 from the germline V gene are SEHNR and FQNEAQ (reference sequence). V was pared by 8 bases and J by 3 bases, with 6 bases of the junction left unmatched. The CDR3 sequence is CASGGTGVYYGYTF. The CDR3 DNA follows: TGTGCCAGCGGCGGGACAGGGGTTTACTATGGCTACACCTTC.

The DNA for the CDR3 is TGTGCCAGCGGGGCTAGCGGGGGGATGACAGATACGCAGTATTTT. Translating gives CASGASGGMTDTQYF. The gene calls are TRBV2 and TRBJ2-3, with 11 bases aligning to TRBD2. The junction had 7 bases not matched to a gene; V was cut back by 8 bases and J by 3 bases. In germline, CDR1 is SNHLY, CDR2 FYNNEI. This CDR3 spans 15 amino acids.

CDR3 in amino acids: CASHLSMGQGTYEQYF. CDR3 nucleotides: TGTGCCAGCCATCTTTCAATGGGACAGGGGACCTACGAGCAGTACTTC. The chain employs TRBV28 and TRBJ2-5, with 10 bases identical to TRBD1. The J call may be mistaken, given a closer DNA end match to TRBJ2-7. Germline lookup yields CDR1 MDHEN and CDR2 SYDVKM. The CDR3 contains 16 residues.

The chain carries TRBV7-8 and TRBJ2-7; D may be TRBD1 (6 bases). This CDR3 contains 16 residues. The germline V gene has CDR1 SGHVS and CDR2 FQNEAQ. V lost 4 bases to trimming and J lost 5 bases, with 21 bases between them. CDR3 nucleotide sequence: TGTGCCAGCAGCTCCGAATCGGCAGGGGTCTTAGACGAGCAGTACTTC. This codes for CASSSESAGVLDEQYF.